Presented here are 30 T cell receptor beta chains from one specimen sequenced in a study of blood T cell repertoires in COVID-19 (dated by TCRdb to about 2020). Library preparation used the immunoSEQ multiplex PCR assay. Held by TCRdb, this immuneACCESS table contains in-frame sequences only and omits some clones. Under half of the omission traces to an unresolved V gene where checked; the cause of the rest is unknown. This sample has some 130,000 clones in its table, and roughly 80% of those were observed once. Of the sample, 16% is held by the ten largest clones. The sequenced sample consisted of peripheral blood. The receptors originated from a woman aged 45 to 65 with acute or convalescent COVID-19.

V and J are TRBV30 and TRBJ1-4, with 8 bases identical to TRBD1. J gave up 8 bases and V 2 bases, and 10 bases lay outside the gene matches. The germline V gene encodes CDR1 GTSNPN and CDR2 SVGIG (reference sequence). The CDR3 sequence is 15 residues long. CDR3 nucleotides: TGTGCCTGGAGTCTCTTGACAGGGGATCAGGAAAAACTGTTTTTT. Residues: CAWSLLTGDQEKLFF.

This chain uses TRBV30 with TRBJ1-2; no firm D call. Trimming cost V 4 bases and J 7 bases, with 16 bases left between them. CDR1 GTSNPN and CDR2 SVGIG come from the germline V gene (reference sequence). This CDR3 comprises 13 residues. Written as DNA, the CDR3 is TGTGCCTGGAATTACGTTTCGGGTGGTGGCTACACCTTC. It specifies CAWNYVSGGGYTF.

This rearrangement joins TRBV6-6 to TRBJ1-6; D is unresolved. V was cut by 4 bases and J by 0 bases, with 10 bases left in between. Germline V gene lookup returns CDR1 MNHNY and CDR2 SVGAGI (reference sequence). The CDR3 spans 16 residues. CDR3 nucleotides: TGTGCCAGCAGTTCGCGGCGGAGCTCCTATAATTCACCCCTCCACTTT. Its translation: CASSSRRSSYNSPLHF.

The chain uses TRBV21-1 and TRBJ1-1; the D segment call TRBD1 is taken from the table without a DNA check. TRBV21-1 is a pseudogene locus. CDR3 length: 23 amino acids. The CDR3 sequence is CASSKDWGKGGSQFLRPNTEAFF. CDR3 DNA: TGTGCCAGCAGCAAAGATTGGGGGAAAGGGGGCAGTCAATTTCTCCGACCGAACACTGAAGCTTTCTTT.

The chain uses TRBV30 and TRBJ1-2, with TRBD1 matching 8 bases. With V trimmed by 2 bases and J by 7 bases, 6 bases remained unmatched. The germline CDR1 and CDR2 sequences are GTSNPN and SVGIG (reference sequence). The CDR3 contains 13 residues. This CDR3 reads CAWSPQGARGYTF. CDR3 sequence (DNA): TGTGCCTGGAGTCCCCAGGGGGCGCGTGGCTACACCTTC.

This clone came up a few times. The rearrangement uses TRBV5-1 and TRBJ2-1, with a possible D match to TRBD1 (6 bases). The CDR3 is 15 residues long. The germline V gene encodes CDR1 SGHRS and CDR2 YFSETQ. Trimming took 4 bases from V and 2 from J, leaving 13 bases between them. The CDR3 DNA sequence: TGCGCCAGCAGCACCCAGGGGTTCCCCTACAATGAGCAGTTCTTC. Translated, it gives CASSTQGFPYNEQFF.

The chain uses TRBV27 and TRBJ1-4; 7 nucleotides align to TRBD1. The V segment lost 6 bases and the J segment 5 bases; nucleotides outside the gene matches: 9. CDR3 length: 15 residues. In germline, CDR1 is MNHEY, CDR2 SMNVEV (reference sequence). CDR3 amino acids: CASRETGARNEKLFF. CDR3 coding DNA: TGTGCCAGCAGAGAAACAGGGGCTAGGAATGAAAAACTGTTTTTT.

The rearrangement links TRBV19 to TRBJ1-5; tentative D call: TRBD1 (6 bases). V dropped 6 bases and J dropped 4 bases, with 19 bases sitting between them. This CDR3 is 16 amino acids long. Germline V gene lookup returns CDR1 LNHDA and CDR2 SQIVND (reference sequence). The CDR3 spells CASSIPPGRGNQPQHF. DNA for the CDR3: TGTGCCAGTAGCATCCCCCCGGGCAGGGGTAATCAGCCCCAGCATTTT.

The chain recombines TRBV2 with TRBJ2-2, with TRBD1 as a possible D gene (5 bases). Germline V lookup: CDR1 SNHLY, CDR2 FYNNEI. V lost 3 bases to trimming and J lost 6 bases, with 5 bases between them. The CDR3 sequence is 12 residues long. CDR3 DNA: TGTGCCAGCAGTGACAGGGCCGGGGAGCTGTTTTTT. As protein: CASSDRAGELFF.

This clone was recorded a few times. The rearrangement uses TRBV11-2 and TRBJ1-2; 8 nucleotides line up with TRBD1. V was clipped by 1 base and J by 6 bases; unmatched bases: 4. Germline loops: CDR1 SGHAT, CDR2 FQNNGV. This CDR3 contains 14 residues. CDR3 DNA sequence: TGTGCCAGCAGCTTAGGGGACAGGAGGAATGGCTACACCTTC. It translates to CASSLGDRRNGYTF. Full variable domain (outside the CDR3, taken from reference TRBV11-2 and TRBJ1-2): EAGVAQSPRYKIIEKRQSVAFWCNPISGHATLYWYQQILGQGPKLLIQFQNNGVVDDSQLPKDRFSAERLKGVDSTLKIQPAKLEDSAVYLCASSLGDRRNGYTFGSGTRLTVV.

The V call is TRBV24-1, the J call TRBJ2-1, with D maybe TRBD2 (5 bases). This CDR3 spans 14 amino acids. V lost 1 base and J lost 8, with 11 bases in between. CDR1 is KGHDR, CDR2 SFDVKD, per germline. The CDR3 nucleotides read TGTGCCACCAGTGATTTCCAGACCGGGGATGAGCAGTTCTTC. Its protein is CATSDFQTGDEQFF.

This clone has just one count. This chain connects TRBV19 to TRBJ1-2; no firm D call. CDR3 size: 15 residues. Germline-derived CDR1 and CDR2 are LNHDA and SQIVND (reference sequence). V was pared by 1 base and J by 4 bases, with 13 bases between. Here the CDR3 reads CASSIGNKGVYGYTF. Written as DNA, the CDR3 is TGTGCCAGTAGTATAGGAAATAAGGGAGTCTATGGCTACACCTTC.

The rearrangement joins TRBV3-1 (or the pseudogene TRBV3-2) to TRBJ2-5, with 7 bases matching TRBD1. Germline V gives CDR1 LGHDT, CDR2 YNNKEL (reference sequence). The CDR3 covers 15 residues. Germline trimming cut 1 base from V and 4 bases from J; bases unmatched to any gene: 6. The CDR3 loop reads CASSQGTRGLETQYF. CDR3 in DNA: TGTGCCAGCAGCCAAGGTACCAGGGGGTTAGAGACCCAGTACTTC.

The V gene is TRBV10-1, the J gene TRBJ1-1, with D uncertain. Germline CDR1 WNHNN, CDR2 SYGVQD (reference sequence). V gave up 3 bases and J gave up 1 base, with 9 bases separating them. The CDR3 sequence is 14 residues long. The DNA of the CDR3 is TGCGCCAGCAGTGAACGGGGTGGGAACACTGAAGCTTTCTTT. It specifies CASSERGGNTEAFF.

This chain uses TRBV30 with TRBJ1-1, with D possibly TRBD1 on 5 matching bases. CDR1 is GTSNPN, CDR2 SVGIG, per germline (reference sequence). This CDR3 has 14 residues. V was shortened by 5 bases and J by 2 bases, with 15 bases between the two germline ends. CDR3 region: CAWDRQPENTEAFF. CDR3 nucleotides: TGTGCCTGGGATCGACAGCCGGAAAACACTGAAGCTTTCTTT. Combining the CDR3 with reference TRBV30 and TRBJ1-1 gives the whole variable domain SQTIHQWPATLVQPVGSPLSLECTVEGTSNPNLYWYRQAAGRGLQLLFYSVGIGQISSEVPQNLSASRPQDRQFILSSKKLLLSDSGFYLCAWDRQPENTEAFFGQGTRLTVV.

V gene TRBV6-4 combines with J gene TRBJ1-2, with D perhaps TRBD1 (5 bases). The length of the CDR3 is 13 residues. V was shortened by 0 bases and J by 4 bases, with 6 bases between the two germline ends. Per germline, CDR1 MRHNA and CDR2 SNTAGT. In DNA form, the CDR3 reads TGTGCCAGCAGTGACTCAACAGGCTATGGCTACACCTTC. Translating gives CASSDSTGYGYTF.

CDR3 nucleotides: TGTGCCAGCAGCCAAGACAGTCCACCCCTCCACTTT. Amino acid sequence: CASSQDSPPLHF. The V gene is TRBV7-2, the J gene TRBJ1-6, with D possibly TRBD1 on 5 matching bases. V was cut by 5 bases and J by 11 bases, with 10 bases left in between. CDR1 and CDR2 (germline): SGHTA, FQGNSA. CDR3 size: 12 residues.

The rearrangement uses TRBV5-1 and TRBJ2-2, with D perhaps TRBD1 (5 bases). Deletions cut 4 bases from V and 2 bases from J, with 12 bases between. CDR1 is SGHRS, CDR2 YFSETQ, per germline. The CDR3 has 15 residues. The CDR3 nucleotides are TGCGCCAGCAGCCAACGGACACTAAACACCGGGGAGCTGTTTTTT. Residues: CASSQRTLNTGELFF.

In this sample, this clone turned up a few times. This chain's CDR3 is CASSVQQMNTEAFF. CDR3 nucleotides: TGTGCCAGCAGTGTACAGCAAATGAACACTGAAGCTTTCTTT. The genes are TRBV2 and TRBJ1-1; no clear D. CDR1 and CDR2 (germline): SNHLY, FYNNEI. V lost 4 bases and J 0 bases, leaving 9 bases between the germline ends. The CDR3 is 14 residues long.

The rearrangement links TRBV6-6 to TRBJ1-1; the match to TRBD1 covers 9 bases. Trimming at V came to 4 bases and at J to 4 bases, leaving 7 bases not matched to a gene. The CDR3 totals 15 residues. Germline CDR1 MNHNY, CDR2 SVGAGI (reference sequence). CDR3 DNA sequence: TGTGCCAGCAGTTCACAGGGGGCGGGCGGCACTGAAGCTTTCTTT. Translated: CASSSQGAGGTEAFF.

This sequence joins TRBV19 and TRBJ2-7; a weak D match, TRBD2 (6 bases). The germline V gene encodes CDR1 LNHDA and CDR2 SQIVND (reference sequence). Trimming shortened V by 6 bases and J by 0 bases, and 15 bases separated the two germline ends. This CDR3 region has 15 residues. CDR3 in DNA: TGTGCCAGTAGCGAACCGGGACTCAGCTCCTACGAGCAGTACTTC. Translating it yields CASSEPGLSSYEQYF. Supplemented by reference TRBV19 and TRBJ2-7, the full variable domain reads DGGITQSPKYLFRKEGQNVTLSCEQNLNHDAMYWYRQDPGQGLRLIYYSQIVNDFQKGDIAEGYSVSREKKESFPLTVTSAQKNPTAFYLCASSEPGLSSYEQYFGPGTRLTVT.

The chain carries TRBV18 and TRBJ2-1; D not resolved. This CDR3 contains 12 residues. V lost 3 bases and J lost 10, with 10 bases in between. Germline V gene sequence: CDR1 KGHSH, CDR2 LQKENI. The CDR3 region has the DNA TGTGCCAGCTCACCCCGAGATGAAGAGCAGTTCTTC. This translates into CASSPRDEEQFF.

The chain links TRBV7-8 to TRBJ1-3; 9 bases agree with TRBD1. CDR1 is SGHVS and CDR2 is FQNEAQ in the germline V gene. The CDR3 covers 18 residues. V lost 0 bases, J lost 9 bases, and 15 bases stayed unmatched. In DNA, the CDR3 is TGTGCCAGCAGCTTAGCTAAAAGGACAGGGGCCTCCGGTGGCACCATATATTTT. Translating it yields CASSLAKRTGASGGTIYF.

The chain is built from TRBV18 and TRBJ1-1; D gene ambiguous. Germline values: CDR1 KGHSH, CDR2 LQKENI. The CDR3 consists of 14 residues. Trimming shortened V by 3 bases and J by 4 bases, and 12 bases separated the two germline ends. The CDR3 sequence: CASSPLTGATEAFF. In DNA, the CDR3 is TGTGCCAGCTCACCTTTGACGGGAGCCACTGAAGCTTTCTTT. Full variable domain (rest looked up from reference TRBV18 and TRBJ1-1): NAGVMQNPRHLVRRRGQEARLRCSPMKGHSHVYWYRQLPEEGLKFMVYLQKENIIDESGMPKERFSAEFPKEGPSILRIQQVVRGDSAAYFCASSPLTGATEAFFGQGTRLTVV.

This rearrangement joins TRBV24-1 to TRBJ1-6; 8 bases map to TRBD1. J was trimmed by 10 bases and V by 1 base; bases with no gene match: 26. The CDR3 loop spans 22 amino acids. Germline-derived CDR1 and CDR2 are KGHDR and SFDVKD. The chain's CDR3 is CATSDFPPPDQGAAPRESPLHF. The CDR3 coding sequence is TGTGCCACCAGTGATTTCCCCCCCCCGGATCAGGGGGCGGCCCCCCGTGAATCACCCCTCCACTTT.

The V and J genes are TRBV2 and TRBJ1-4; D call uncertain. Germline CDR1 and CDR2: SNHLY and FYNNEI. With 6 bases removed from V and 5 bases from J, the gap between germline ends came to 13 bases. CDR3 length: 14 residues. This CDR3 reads CASSDHRENEKLFF. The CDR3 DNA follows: TGTGCCAGCAGCGACCACCGGGAAAATGAAAAACTGTTTTTT.

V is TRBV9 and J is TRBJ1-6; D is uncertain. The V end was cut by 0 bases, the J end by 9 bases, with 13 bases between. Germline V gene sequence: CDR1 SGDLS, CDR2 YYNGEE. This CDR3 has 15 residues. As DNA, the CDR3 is TGTGCCAGCAGCGTAGAGGGAGTAGCAAGTTCACCCCTCCACTTT. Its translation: CASSVEGVASSPLHF. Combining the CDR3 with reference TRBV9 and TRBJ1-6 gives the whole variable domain DSGVTQTPKHLITATGQRVTLRCSPRSGDLSVYWYQQSLDQGLQFLIQYYNGEERAKGNILERFSAQQFPDLHSELNLSSLELGDSALYFCASSVEGVASSPLHFGNGTRLTVT.

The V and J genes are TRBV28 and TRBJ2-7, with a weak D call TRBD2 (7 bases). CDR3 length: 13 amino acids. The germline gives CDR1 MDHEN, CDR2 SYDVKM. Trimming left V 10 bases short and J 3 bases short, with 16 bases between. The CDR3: CATVWGGGYEQYF. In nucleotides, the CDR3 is TGTGCCACCGTATGGGGAGGGGGCTACGAGCAGTACTTC.

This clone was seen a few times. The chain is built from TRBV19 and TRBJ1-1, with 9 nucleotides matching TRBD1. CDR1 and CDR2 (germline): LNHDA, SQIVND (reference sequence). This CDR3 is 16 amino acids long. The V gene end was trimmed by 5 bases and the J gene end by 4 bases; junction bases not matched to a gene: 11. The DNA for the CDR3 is TGTGCCAGTAGTTTCTCCGGGACAGGGAGGGGCACTGAAGCTTTCTTT. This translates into CASSFSGTGRGTEAFF.

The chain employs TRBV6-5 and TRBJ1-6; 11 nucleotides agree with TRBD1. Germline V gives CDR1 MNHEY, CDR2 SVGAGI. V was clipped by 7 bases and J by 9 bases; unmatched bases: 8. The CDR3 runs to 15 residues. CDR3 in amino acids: CASTDRTGGLSPLHF. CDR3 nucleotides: TGTGCCAGCACCGATCGGACAGGGGGCCTTTCACCCCTCCACTTT.